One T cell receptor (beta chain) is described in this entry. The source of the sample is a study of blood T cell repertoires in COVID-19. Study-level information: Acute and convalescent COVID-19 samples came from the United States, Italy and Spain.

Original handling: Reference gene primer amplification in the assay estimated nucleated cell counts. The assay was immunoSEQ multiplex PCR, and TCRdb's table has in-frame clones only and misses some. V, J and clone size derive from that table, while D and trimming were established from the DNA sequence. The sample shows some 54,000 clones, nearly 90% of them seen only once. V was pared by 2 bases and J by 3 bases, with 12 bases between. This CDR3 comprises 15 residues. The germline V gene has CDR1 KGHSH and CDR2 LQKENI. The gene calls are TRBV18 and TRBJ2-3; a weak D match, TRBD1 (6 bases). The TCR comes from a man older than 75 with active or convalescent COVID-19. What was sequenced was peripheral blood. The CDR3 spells CASSPGGVGTDTQYF. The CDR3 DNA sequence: TGTGCCAGCTCACCAGGGGGCGTGGGGACAGATACGCAGTATTTT.